This TCR beta chain was sequenced during a study of blood T cell repertoires in COVID-19. Turning to the study itself: Specimens from acute and convalescent COVID-19 originated in the United States, Italy and Spain. PBMCs, B-cell-depleted T cells, or T cells were the source of the cDNA or gDNA that made up the material.

Profiled with immunoSEQ multiplex PCR; TCRdb holds only in-frame clones, not every one. The sample contains around 250,000 clones, about 80% of which appear only once. CDR3 length: 16 residues. V gave up 2 bases and J gave up 6 bases; unmatched junction bases: 3. Germline V lookup: CDR1 LGHDT, CDR2 YNNKEL (reference sequence). All enrollees were roughly 18 to 89 years old and from about 24 US areas. The study counted Cohort 3 donors as recovered given two negative PCRs, clearance, or symptom resolution. The receptor's source is a man aged 45-60 years who had recovered from COVID-19. This chain joins TRBV3-1 (or the pseudogene TRBV3-2) and TRBJ2-4; 14 bases match TRBD2. Sequences were obtained from PBMCs or T cells enriched from blood (not recorded which). CDR3 bases: TGTGCCAGCAGCCAATTGGGACTAGCGGGGGTAAACATTCAGTACTTC. Translated, it gives CASSQLGLAGVNIQYF.